One and the same sample provided the 10 T cell receptor beta chains below, sequenced in a study of T cells in localized non-small cell lung cancer. Method: immunoSEQ multiplex PCR; TCRdb's copy keeps in-frame clones and lacks some. The data show under 55,000 clones, 90% to 95% seen once. The material sequenced was PBMCs, taken before any cancer treatment. Receptor source: a woman aged 40 to 75 with stage II lung adenocarcinoma.

The CDR3 nucleotides read TGCGCCAGCAGCCAATTGCAGGGGGCGGAAGAAAAACTGTTTTTT. This encodes CASSQLQGAEEKLFF. The V call is TRBV4-1, the J call TRBJ1-4; 8 bases map to TRBD1. This CDR3 has 15 residues. Germline values: CDR1 MGHRA, CDR2 YSYEKL. V shed 2 bases, J shed 8 bases, and the junction held 7 bases outside the gene matches.

The rearrangement uses TRBV7-9 and TRBJ1-6, with D maybe TRBD1 (5 bases). CDR3 length: 14 residues. Trimming shortened V by 3 bases and J by 7 bases, and 10 bases separated the two germline ends. In germline, CDR1 is SEHNR, CDR2 FQNEAQ (reference sequence). The CDR3 region has the DNA TGTGCCAGCAGCTTCCGGGGGTGGAATTCACCCCTCCACTTT. It specifies CASSFRGWNSPLHF. The full variable domain, its missing parts supplied by reference TRBV7-9 and TRBJ1-6, is DTGVSQNPRHKITKRGQNVTFRCDPISEHNRLYWYRQTLGQGPEFLTYFQNEAQLEKSRLLSDRFSAERPKGSFSTLEIQRTEQGDSAMYLCASSFRGWNSPLHFGNGTRLTVT.

The V gene is TRBV5-4, the J gene TRBJ2-1; D call uncertain. Germline V gives CDR1 SGHNT, CDR2 YYREEE (reference sequence). This CDR3 region has 16 residues. The ends were cut back, 0 bases at V and 0 bases at J, with 10 bases in the middle. CDR3 region: CASSLVVLSSYNEQFF. The CDR3 region has the DNA TGTGCCAGCAGCTTGGTAGTCCTTAGCTCCTACAATGAGCAGTTCTTC.

The chain is built from TRBV11-3 and TRBJ2-1, with D unresolved. V was pared by 5 bases and J by 10 bases, with 9 bases between. The CDR3 consists of 11 residues. Germline CDR1 SGHNT, CDR2 YENEEA. CDR3 loop: CASSEGWEQFF. The CDR3 nucleotides are TGTGCCAGCAGCGAAGGATGGGAGCAGTTCTTC.

This clone was picked up a small number of times. This chain uses TRBV14 with TRBJ1-2, with TRBD1 as a possible D gene (5 bases). CDR1 and CDR2 (germline): SGHDN, FVKESK. The V and J ends lost 5 bases and 4 bases respectively, with 14 bases between them. This CDR3 region has 14 residues. The CDR3 loop is CASSLKGFSYGYTF. In DNA, the CDR3 is TGTGCCAGCAGCTTAAAGGGGTTTTCCTATGGCTACACCTTC.

CDR3 amino acids: CASSLGSRGYTF. CDR3 DNA sequence: TGTGCCAGCAGTCTCGGGTCGAGGGGCTACACCTTC. The chain links TRBV11-2 to TRBJ1-2; D is unresolved. From germline, CDR1 is SGHAT and CDR2 FQNNGV. Trimming cost V 6 bases and J 8 bases, with 13 bases left between them. The length of the CDR3 is 12 residues.

With regard to this clone: Compared with germline, one end of the junction differs, possibly owing to a read error. The chain has TRBV4-2 and TRBJ1-2, with D possibly being TRBD1 (6 bases). The CDR3 has 16 residues. CDR1 and CDR2 from the germline V gene are LGHNA and YNFKEQ. The CDR3 DNA is TGTGCCAGCAGTCAAGAGGGGGGCACAGCTAACTATGGCTACACCTTC. Amino acids: CASSQEGGTANYGYTF.

The sample holds a few counts of this clone. This chain's CDR3 is CASGDGSSNTEAFF. The DNA for the CDR3 is TGCGCCAGCGGGGATGGCTCCTCGAACACTGAAGCTTTCTTT. This rearrangement joins TRBV5-1 to TRBJ1-1; no definite D call. The germline gives CDR1 SGHRS, CDR2 YFSETQ. Trimming cost V 7 bases and J 1 base, with 14 bases left between them. CDR3 size: 14 residues.

V and J are TRBV6-6 and TRBJ2-2, with a possible D match to TRBD2 (7 bases). The CDR3 consists of 15 residues. Germline lookup yields CDR1 MNHNY and CDR2 SVGAGI (reference sequence). Trimming stripped 2 bases from V and 6 bases from J, with 13 bases between. The CDR3 DNA sequence: TGTGCCAGCAGTTACGGCCGGGGGGCTGCCGGGGAGCTGTTTTTT. This gives the protein CASSYGRGAAGELFF.

This clone was observed a single time. The gene calls are TRBV28 and TRBJ2-4; 7 bases fit TRBD1. This CDR3 has 15 amino acids. Germline CDR1 MDHEN, CDR2 SYDVKM. The V segment lost 5 bases and the J segment 1 base; nucleotides outside the gene matches: 5. CDR3 DNA: TGTGCCAGCAGTCCAATGACAGGGGCCAAAAACATTCAGTACTTC. Its protein product is CASSPMTGAKNIQYF.